This entry concerns a single T cell receptor (beta chain). Distinct nucleotide sequences in the sample also encode this CDR3. This entry belongs to a study of blood T cell repertoires in COVID-19. On the study more broadly: Sites in the United States, Italy and Spain provided acute and convalescent COVID-19 samples. PBMCs, B-cell-depleted T cells, or T cells were the source of the cDNA or gDNA that made up the material.

This CDR3 contains 14 residues. Per germline, CDR1 LNHNV and CDR2 YYDKDF (reference sequence). V lost 0 bases and J 4 bases, leaving 9 bases between the germline ends. Authors' processing steps: Estimated nucleated cell counts came from reference gene primer amplification. Libraries were prepared by immunoSEQ multiplex PCR; TCRdb keeps only in-frame clonotypes and omits some of them. V, J and clone size reflect that table, while D and trimming were determined from the DNA. The sample includes more than 250,000 clones, around 85% of them seen just once. Sequenced material: peripheral blood. The chain joins TRBV15 to TRBJ1-2, with D possibly being TRBD1 (5 bases). The sequence was obtained from a man over 45 with active or convalescent COVID-19. The CDR3 here is CATSRDRGSYGYTF. Written as DNA, the CDR3 is TGTGCCACCAGCAGAGATAGGGGCAGCTATGGCTACACCTTC.